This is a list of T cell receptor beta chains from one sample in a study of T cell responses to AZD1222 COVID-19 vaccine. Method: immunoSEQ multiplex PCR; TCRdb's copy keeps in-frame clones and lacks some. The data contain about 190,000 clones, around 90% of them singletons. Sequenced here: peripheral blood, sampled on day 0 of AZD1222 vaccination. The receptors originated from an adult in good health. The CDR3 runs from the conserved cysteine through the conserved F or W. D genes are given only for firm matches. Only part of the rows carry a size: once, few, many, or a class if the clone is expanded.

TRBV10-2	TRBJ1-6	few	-	TGCGCCAGCAGTGAGGCCCCAAGCTCCTATAATTCACCCCTCCACTTT	CASSEAPSSYNSPLHF
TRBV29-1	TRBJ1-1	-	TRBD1	TGCAGCGGCGGGACAGGAGAAGCTTTCTTT	CSGGTGEAFF
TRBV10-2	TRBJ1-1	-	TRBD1	TGCGCCAGCATTTCCGAGACAGGGATCACTGAAGCTTTCTTT	CASISETGITEAFF
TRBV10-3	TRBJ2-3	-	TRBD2	TGTGCCATCAGACCCGGACTAGCGGGGGGAAGAGATACGCAGTATTTT	CAIRPGLAGGRDTQYF
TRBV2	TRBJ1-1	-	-	TGTGCCAGCAGTGGGCGAGGGTCGGGCACTGAAGCTTTCTTT	CASSGRGSGTEAFF
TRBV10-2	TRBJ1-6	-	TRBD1	TGCGCCAGCAGTGAGGCCCCGGGACAGTATAATTCACCCCTCCACTTT	CASSEAPGQYNSPLHF
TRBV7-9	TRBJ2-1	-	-	TGTGCCAGCAGCGTGGGACGCGGCTACAATGAGCAGTTCTTC	CASSVGRGYNEQFF
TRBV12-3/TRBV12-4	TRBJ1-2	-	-	TGTGCCAGCAGTTTACAGTACGGCTATGGCTACACCTTC	CASSLQYGYGYTF
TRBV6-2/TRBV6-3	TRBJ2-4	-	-	TGTGCCAGCAGTTGGGGAAGCGACATTCAGTACTTC	CASSWGSDIQYF
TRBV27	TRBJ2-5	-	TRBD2	TGTGCCAGCAGTTTAATGGCTAGCGGGGGGGAGACCCAGTACTTC	CASSLMASGGETQYF
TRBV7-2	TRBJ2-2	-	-	TGTGCCAGCAGCCCAGGGCGGGGCTTGAACACCGGGGAGCTGTTTTTT	CASSPGRGLNTGELFF
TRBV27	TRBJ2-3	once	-	TGTGCCAGCAGTCCCCGGTTGTTGGGGGCAGATACGCAGTATTTT	CASSPRLLGADTQYF
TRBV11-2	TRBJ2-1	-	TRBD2	TGTGCCAGCAGCTTAGAATGGGGACTAGCCAACCCCAATGAGCAGTTCTTC	CASSLEWGLANPNEQFF
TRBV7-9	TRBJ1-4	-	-	TGTGCCAGCAGCTTATGGGTAGCAACTAATGAAAAACTGTTTTTT	CASSLWVATNEKLFF
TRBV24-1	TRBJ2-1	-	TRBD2	TGTGCCACCAGTGACCCATCGTGGCGGAGCGGGAGGGTCCACAATGAGCAGTTCTTC	CATSDPSWRSGRVHNEQFF
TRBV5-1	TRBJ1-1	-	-	TGCGCCAGCAGCTTGTTACCCCAAGGGAACACTGAAGCTTTCTTT	CASSLLPQGNTEAFF
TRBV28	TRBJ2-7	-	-	TGTGCCAGCAGCTCTACAGGGAGGGGCTACGAGCAGTACTTC	CASSSTGRGYEQYF
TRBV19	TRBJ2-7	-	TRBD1	TGTGCCAGGGAGATACACAGGGGGTTTTCCTACGAGCAGTACTTC	CAREIHRGFSYEQYF
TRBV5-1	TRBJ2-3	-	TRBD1	TGCGCCAGCACGGGACAGGGTACAGATACGCAGTATTTT	CASTGQGTDTQYF
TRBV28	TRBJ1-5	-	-	TGTGCCAGCAGTCCACTCTTCGACAGAACCGAGGGCAATCAGCCCCAGCATTTT	CASSPLFDRTEGNQPQHF
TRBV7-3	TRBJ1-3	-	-	TGTGCCAGCAGCTCCGGGCCCGCAAACTCTGGAAACACCATATATTTT	CASSSGPANSGNTIYF
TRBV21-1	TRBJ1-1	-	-	TGTGCCAGCAGCACAATGGGACAGGGGGCCAATGAAGCTTTCTTT	CASSTMGQGANEAFF